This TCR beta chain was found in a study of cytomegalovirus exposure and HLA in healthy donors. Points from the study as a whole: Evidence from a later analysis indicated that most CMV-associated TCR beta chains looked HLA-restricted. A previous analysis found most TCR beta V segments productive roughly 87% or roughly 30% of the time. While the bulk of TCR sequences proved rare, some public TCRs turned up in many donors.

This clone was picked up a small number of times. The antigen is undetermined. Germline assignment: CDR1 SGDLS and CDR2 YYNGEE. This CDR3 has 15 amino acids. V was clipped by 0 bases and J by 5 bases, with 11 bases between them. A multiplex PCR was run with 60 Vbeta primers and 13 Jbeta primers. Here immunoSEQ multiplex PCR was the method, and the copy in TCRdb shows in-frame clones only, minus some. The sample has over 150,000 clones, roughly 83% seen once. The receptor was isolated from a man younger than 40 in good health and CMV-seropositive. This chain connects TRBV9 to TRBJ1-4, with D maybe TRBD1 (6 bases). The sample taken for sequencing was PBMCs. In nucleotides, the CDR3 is TGTGCCAGCAGCGTAGGAGGGCAGGGGAATGAAAAACTGTTTTTT. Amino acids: CASSVGGQGNEKLFF.